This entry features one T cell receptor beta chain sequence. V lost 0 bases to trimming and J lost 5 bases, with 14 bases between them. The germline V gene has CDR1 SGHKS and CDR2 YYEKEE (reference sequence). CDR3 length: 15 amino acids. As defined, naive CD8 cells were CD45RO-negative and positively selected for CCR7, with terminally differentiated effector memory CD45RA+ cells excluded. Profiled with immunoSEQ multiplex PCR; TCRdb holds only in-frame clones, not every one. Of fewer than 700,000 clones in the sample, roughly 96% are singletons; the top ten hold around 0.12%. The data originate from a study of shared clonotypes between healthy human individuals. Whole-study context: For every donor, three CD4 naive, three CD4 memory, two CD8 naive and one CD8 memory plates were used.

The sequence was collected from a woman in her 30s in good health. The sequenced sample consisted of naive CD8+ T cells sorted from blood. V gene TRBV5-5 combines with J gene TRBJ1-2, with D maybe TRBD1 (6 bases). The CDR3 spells CASSLDTGTSYGYTF. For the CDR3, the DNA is TGTGCCAGCAGCTTGGATACAGGGACGAGTTATGGCTACACCTTC.